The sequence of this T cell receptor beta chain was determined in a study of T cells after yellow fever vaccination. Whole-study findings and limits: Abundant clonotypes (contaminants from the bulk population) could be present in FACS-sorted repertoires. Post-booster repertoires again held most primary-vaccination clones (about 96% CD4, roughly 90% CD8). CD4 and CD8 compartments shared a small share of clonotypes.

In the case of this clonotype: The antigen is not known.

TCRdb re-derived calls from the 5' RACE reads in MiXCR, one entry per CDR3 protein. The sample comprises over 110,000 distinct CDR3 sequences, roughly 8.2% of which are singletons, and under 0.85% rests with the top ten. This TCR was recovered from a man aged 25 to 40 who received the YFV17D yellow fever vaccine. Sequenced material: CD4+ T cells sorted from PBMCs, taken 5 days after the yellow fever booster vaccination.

The CDR3 spells CASSILGPPDSYNEQFF. In DNA, the CDR3 is TGTGCCAGTAGTATCTTAGGCCCTCCGGACTCCTACAATGAGCAGTTCTTC. This rearrangement joins TRBV19 to TRBJ2-1; D gene ambiguous. CDR1 and CDR2 (germline): LNHDA, SQIVND (reference sequence). V shed 3 bases and J shed 0 bases, with 15 bases lying between them. The length of the CDR3 is 17 residues. Complete variable domain (other parts from reference TRBV19 and TRBJ2-1): DGGITQSPKYLFRKEGQNVTLSCEQNLNHDAMYWYRQDPGQGLRLIYYSQIVNDFQKGDIAEGYSVSREKKESFPLTVTSAQKNPTAFYLCASSILGPPDSYNEQFFGPGTRLTVL.